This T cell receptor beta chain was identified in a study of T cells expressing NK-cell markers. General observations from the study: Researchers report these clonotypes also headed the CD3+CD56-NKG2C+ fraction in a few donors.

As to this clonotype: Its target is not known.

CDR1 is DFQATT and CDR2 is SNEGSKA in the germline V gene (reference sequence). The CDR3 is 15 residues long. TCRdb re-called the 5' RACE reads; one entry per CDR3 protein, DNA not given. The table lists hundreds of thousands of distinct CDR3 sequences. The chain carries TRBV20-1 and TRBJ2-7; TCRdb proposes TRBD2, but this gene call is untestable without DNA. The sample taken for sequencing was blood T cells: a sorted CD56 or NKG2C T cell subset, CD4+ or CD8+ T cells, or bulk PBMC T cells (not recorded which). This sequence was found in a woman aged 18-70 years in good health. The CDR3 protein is CSARTSGLSSYEQYF.